What follows describes a single T cell receptor beta chain. These data come from a study of blood T cell repertoires in COVID-19. Here immunoSEQ multiplex PCR was the method, and the copy in TCRdb shows in-frame clones only, minus some. Of under 250,000 clones listed, 75% to 85% are singletons. The V and J ends lost 7 bases and 2 bases respectively, with 8 bases between them. Germline CDR1 and CDR2: DFQATT and SNEGSKA (reference sequence). The length of the CDR3 is 11 residues. What was sequenced was PBMCs or T cells enriched from blood (not recorded which). The rearrangement joins TRBV20-1 to TRBJ2-5, with no clear D. This sequence was found in a woman in her fifties or sixties with acute COVID-19. CDR3 coding DNA: TGCAGTGGACGGGTACAAGAGACCCAGTACTTC. This codes for CSGRVQETQYF.